There are a few counts of the clone carrying this T cell receptor (beta chain). This CDR3 comprises 17 residues. V lost 4 bases to trimming and J lost 0 bases, with 16 bases between them. In germline, CDR1 is MNHEY, CDR2 SMNVEV (reference sequence). This sample was taken from a study of blood T cell repertoires in COVID-19. Original processing methods: Amplifying reference gene primers gave estimates of nucleated cell counts. The protocol was immunoSEQ multiplex PCR, while the TCRdb copy is restricted to in-frame clones and leaves out a portion. V, J and clone size are those of that table, while D and trimming were read from the DNA. The table has around 150,000 clones, 80% seen once.

This sequence joins TRBV27 and TRBJ1-5, with D possibly matching TRBD1 (5 bases). The sample taken for sequencing was peripheral blood. The receptor was derived from a woman between 50 and 59 years old with acute or convalescent COVID-19. The CDR3 nucleotides read TGTGCCAGCAGTTCAACCCCCGGGGGATATAGCAATCAGCCCCAGCATTTT. Residues: CASSSTPGGYSNQPQHF.